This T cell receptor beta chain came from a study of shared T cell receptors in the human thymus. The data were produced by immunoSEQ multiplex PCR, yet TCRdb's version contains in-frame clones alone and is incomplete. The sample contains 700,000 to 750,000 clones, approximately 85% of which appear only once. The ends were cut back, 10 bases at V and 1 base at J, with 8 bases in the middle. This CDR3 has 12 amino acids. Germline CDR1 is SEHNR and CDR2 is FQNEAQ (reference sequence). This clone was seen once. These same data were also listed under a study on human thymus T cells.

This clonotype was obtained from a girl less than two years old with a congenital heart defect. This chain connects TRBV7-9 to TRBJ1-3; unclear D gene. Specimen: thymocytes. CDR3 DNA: TGTGCCACCCCGGGTTCTGGAAACACCATATATTTT. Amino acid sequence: CATPGSGNTIYF.